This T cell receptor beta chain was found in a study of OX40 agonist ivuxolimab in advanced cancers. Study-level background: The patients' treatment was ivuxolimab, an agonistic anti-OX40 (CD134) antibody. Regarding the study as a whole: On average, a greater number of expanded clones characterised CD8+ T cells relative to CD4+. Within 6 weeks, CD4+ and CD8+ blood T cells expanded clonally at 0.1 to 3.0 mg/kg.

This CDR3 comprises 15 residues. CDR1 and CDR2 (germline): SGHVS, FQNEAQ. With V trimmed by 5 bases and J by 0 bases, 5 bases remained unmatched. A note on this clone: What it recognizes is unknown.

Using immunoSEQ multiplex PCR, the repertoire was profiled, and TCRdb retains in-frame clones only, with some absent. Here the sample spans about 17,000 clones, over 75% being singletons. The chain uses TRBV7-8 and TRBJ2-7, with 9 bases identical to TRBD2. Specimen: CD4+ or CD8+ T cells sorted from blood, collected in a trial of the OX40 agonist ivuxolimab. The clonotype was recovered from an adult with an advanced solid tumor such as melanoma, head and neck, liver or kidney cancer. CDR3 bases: TGTGCCAGCAGCCCTCCGACTAGCGGCTCCTACGAGCAGTACTTC. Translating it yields CASSPPTSGSYEQYF. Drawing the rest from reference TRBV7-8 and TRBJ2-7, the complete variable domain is GAGVSQSPRYKVAKRGQDVALRCDPISGHVSLFWYQQALGQGPEFLTYFQNEAQLDKSGLPSDRFFAERPEGSVSTLKIQRTQQEDSAVYLCASSPPTSGSYEQYFGPGTRLTVT.